The source of this T cell receptor (beta chain) is a study of technical replicates of blood from four donors. Clones were read by immunoSEQ multiplex PCR, and TCRdb kept only the in-frame ones, dropping some. In the table there are more than 15,000 clones, 65% to 85% of which are singletons. J gave up 4 bases and V 2 bases, and 11 bases lay outside the gene matches. The CDR3 loop spans 15 amino acids. Per germline, CDR1 GTSNPN and CDR2 SVGIG (reference sequence). The origin of this receptor is a human donor in good health. Some clones in this sample may be carry-over from other donors' samples. V usage is TRBV30 and J usage is TRBJ2-7; 7 bases fit TRBD2. The material sequenced was PBMCs. The CDR3 loop is CAWSQKGGRTYEQYF. CDR3 sequence (DNA): TGTGCCTGGAGTCAAAAGGGCGGGAGAACGTACGAGCAGTACTTC.